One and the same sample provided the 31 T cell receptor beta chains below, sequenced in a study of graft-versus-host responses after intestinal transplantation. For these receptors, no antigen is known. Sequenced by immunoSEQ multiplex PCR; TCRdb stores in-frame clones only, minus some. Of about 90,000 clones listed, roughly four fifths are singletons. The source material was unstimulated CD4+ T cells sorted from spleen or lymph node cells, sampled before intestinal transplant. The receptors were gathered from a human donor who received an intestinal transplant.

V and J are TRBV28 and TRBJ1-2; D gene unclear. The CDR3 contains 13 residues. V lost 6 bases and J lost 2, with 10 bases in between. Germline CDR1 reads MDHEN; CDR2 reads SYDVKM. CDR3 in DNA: TGTGCCAGCAGGGTGGGAGGGAACTATGGCTACACCTTC. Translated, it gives CASRVGGNYGYTF.

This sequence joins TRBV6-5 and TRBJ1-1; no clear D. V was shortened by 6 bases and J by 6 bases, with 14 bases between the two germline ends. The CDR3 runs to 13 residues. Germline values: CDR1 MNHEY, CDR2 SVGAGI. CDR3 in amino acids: CASRDPDGAEAFF. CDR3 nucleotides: TGTGCCAGCAGAGACCCGGACGGGGCTGAAGCTTTCTTT.

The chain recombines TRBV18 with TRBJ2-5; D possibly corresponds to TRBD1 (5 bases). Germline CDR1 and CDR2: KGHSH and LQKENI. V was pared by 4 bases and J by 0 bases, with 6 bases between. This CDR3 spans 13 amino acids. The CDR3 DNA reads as TGTGCCAGCTCACGACAGCACCAAGAGACCCAGTACTTC. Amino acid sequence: CASSRQHQETQYF.

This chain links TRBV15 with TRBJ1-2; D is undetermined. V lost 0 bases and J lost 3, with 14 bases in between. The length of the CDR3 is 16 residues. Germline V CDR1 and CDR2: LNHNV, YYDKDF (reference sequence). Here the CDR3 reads CATSREGWAGDYGYTF. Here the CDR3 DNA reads TGTGCCACCAGCAGAGAAGGGTGGGCCGGGGACTATGGCTACACCTTC.

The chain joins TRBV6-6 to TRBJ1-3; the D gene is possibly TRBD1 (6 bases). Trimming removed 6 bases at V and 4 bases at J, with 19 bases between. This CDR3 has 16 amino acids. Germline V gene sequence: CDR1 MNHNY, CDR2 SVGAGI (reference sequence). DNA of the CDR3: TGTGCCAGCAGCAAACAAACAGGGAGATTGGGAAACACCATATATTTT. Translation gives CASSKQTGRLGNTIYF.

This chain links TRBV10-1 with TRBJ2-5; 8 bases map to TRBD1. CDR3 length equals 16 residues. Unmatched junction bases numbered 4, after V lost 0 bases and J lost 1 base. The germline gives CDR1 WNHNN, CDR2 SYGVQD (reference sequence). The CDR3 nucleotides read TGCGCCAGCAGTGAGTCCGCCGGACAGGGCCAAGAGACCCAGTACTTC. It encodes CASSESAGQGQETQYF.

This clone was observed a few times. The CDR3 DNA sequence: TGTGCCAGCAGTGATTTGGAGGGTGGCGATGAGCAGTTCTTC. Its protein product is CASSDLEGGDEQFF. The chain uses TRBV2 and TRBJ2-1; perhaps TRBD2 as D (6 bases). Trimming took 3 bases from V and 8 from J, leaving 14 bases between them. The CDR3 consists of 14 residues. Germline V gene lookup returns CDR1 SNHLY and CDR2 FYNNEI.

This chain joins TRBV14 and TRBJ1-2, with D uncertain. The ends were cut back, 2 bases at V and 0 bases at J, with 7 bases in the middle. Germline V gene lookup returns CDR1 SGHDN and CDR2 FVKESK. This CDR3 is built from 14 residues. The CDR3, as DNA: TGTGCCAGCAGCCAACTAATGACTAACTATGGCTACACCTTC. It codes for CASSQLMTNYGYTF. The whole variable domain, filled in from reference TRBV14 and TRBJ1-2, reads EAGVTQFPSHSVIEKGQTVTLRCDPISGHDNLYWYRRVMGKEIKFLLHFVKESKQDESGMPNNRFLAERTGGTYSTLKVQPAELEDSGVYFCASSQLMTNYGYTFGSGTRLTVV.

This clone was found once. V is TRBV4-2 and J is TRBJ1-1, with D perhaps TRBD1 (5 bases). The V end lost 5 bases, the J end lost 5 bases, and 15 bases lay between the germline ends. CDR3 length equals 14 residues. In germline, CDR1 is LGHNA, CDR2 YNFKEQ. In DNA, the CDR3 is TGTGCCAGCAGCGCCAGGGACGCGGGGACTGAAGCTTTCTTT. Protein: CASSARDAGTEAFF.

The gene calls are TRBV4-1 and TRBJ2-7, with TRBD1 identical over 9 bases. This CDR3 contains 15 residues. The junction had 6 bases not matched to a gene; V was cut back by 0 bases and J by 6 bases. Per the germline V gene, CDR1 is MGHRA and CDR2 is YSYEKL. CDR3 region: CASSQEGGQGGEQYF. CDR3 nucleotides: TGCGCCAGCAGCCAAGAGGGGGGACAGGGCGGCGAGCAGTACTTC.

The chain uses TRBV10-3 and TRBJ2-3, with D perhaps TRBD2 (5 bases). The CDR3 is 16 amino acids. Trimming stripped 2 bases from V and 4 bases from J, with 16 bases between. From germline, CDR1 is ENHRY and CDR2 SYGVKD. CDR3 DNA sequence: TGTGCCATCAGTGAGCCGAGACTACAGAGGGCAGATACGCAGTATTTT. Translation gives CAISEPRLQRADTQYF.

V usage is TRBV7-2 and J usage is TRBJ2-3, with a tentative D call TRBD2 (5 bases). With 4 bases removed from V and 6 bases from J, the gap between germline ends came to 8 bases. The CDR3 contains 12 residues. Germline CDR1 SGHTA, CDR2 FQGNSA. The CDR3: CASSSSGDTQYF. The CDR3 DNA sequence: TGTGCCAGCAGCTCCTCGGGGGATACGCAGTATTTT.

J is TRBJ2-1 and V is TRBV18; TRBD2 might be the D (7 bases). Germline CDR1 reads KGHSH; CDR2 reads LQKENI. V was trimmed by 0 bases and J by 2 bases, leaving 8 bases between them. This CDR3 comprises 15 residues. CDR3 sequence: CASSPPGGPYNEQFF. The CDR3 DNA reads TGTGCCAGCTCACCACCGGGGGGGCCCTACAATGAGCAGTTCTTC.

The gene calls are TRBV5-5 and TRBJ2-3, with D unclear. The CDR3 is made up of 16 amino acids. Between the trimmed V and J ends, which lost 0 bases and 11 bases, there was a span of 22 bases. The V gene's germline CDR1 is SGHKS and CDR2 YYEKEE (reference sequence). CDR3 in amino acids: CASSLASNPWSGEQYF. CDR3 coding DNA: TGTGCCAGCAGCTTGGCCAGTAACCCCTGGAGTGGTGAGCAGTATTTT.

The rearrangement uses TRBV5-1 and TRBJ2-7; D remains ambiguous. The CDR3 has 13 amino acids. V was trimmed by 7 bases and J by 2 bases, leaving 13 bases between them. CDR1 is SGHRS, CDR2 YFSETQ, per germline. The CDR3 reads CASSKTATYEQYF. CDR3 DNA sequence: TGCGCCAGCTCTAAAACAGCAACCTACGAGCAGTACTTC.

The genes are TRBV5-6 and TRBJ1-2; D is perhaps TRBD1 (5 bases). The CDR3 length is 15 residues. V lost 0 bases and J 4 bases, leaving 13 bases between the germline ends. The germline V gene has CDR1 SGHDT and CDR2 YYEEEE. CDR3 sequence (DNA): TGTGCCAGCAGCTTGGTCGGGGGTGCTCTCTATGGCTACACCTTC. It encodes CASSLVGGALYGYTF.

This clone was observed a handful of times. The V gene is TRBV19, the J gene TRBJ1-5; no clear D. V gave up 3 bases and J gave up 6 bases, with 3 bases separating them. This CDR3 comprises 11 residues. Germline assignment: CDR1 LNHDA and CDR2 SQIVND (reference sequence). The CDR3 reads CASSIGQPQHF. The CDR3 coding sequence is TGTGCCAGTAGTATCGGTCAGCCCCAGCATTTT.

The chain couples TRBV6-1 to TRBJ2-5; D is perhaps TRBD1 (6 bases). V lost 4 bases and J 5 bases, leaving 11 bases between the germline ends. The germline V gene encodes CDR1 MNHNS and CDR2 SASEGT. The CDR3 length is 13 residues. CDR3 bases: TGTGCCAGCAGTGTTGAAAGGGGGGAGACCCAGTACTTC. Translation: CASSVERGETQYF.

In nucleotides, the CDR3 is TGTGCCAGCAGCCTAGGGGGTACAACTAATGAAAAACTGTTTTTT. This translates into CASSLGGTTNEKLFF. The V call is TRBV5-6, the J call TRBJ1-4, with D possibly matching TRBD1 (6 bases). Germline-derived CDR1 and CDR2 are SGHDT and YYEEEE. The CDR3 covers 15 residues. The V end lost 4 bases, the J end lost 0 bases, and 10 bases lay between the germline ends.

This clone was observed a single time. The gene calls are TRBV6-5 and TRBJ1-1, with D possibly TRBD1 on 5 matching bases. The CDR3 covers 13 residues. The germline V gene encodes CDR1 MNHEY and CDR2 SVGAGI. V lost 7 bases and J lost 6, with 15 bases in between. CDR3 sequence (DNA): TGTGCCAGCACCCCGCCGGGGGAAGCTGAAGCTTTCTTT. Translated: CASTPPGEAEAFF.

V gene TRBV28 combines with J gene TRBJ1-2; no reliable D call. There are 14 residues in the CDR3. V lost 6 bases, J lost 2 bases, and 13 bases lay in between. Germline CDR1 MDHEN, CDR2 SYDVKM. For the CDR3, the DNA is TGTGCCAGCAGCCGCCTGGTGCTAAACTATGGCTACACCTTC. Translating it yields CASSRLVLNYGYTF.

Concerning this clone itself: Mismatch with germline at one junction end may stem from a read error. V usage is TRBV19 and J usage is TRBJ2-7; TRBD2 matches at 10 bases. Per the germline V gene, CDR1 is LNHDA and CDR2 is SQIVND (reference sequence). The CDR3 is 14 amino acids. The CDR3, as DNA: TGTGCCAGTAGGATAGCGGGGGGTGCCTACGAGCAGTACTTC. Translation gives CASRIAGGAYEQYF.

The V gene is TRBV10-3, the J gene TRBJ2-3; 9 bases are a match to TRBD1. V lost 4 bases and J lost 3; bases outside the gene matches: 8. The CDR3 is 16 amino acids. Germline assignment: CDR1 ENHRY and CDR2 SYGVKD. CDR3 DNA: TGTGCCATCAGTGGCCGACAGGGGGGTACAACAGATACGCAGTATTTT. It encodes CAISGRQGGTTDTQYF.

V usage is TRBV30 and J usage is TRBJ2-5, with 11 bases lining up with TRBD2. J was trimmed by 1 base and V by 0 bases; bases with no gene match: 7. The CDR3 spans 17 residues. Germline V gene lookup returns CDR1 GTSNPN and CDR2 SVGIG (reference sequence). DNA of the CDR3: TGTGCCTGGAGTGTATGGACTAGCGGGTATTTCCAAGAGACCCAGTACTTC. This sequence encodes CAWSVWTSGYFQETQYF.

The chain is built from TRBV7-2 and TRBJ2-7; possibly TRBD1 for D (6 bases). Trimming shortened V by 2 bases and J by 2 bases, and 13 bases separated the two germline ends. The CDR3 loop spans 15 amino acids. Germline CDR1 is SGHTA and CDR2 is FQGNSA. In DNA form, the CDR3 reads TGTGCCAGCAGCTTACGTGGGGGCGAGGCCTACGAGCAGTACTTC. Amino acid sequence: CASSLRGGEAYEQYF.

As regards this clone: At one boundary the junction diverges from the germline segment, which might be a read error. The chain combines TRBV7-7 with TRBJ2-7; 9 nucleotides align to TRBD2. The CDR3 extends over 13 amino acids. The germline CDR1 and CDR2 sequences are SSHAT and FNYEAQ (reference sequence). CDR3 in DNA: TGTGCTAGCAGTCGTGGACTAGCGAGCGAGCAGTACTTC. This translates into CASSRGLASEQYF.

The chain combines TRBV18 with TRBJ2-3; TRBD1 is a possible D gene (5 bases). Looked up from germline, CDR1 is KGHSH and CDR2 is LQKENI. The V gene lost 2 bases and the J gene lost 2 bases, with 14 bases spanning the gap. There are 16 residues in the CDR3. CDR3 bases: TGTGCCAGCTCACCAGGGGCGCTAGGACCCACAGATACGCAGTATTTT. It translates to CASSPGALGPTDTQYF. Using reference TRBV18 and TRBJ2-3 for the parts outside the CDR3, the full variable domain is NAGVMQNPRHLVRRRGQEARLRCSPMKGHSHVYWYRQLPEEGLKFMVYLQKENIIDESGMPKERFSAEFPKEGPSILRIQQVVRGDSAAYFCASSPGALGPTDTQYFGPGTRLTVL.

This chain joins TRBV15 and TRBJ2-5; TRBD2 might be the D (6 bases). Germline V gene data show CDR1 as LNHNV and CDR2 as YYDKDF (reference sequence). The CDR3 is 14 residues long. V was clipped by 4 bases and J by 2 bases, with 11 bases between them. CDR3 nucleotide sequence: TGTGCCACCAGCAAGGAGGGGCGTCAAGAGACCCAGTACTTC. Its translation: CATSKEGRQETQYF.

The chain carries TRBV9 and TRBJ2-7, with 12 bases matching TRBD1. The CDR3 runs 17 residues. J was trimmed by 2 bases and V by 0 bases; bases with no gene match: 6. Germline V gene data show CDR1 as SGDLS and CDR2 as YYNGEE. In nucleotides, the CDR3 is TGTGCCAGCAGCGTAGGCGGGGGGGACAGGGGGCCCTACGAGCAGTACTTC. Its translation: CASSVGGGDRGPYEQYF.

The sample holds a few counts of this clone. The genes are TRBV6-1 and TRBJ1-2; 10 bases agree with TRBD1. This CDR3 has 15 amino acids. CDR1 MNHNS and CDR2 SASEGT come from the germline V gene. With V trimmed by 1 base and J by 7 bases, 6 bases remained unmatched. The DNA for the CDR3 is TGTGCCAGCAGTGAAGTGGGACAGGGGTTCTCTGGCTACACCTTC. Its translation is CASSEVGQGFSGYTF.

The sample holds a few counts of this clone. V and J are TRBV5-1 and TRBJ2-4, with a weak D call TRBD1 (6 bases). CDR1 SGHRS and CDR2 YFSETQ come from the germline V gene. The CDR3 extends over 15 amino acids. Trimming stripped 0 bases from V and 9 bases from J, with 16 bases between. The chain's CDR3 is CASSLALPGQTIQYF. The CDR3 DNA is TGCGCCAGCAGCTTGGCTCTCCCAGGACAGACCATTCAGTACTTC.